This TCR beta chain was identified in a study of cytomegalovirus exposure and HLA in healthy donors. Study summary: Inside one of the first data releases sat roughly 80 million unique TCRs taken from HLA-typed donors.

In the PCR, 60 Vbeta and 13 Jbeta primers were used. The method was immunoSEQ multiplex PCR; TCRdb's version includes in-frame clones alone and lacks a portion of them. The sample consists of roughly 110,000 clones, around 69% of them appearing once. A word on this clone: Antigen unknown.

Study findings and constraints: TRBV6-2, TRBV6-3 and some other V segments were excluded as indistinguishable. In an earlier analysis, productive rearrangement rates for most beta V segments clustered near 87% or 30%.

This CDR3 has 15 amino acids. After removal of 6 bases from V and 1 base from J, the junction contained 3 bases not matched to a gene. The germline V gene has CDR1 MRHNA and CDR2 SNTAGT. Sequencing input: PBMCs. This receptor was obtained from a man aged 18 to 30 in good health and CMV-seronegative. The chain uses TRBV6-4 and TRBJ2-3, with TRBD2 matching 11 bases. CDR3 loop: CASSLTSGGTDTQYF. The DNA of the CDR3 is TGTGCCAGCAGCCTGACTAGCGGGGGCACAGATACGCAGTATTTT.